These 17 T cell receptor beta chains were all obtained from the same sample, sequenced in a study of early T cells in non-severe SARS-CoV-2 infection. MiXCR, run by TCRdb on the 5' RACE reads, gives a single entry per CDR3 protein. Found here are some 77,000 distinct CDR3 sequences, approximately 9.1% of them singletons; the top ten hold approximately 5%. The sequencing input was whole blood. Receptors were obtained from an adult who was a healthcare worker with PCR-confirmed SARS-CoV-2 infection or an uninfected control (not recorded which).

The gene calls are TRBV11-2 and TRBJ2-3, with no clear D. The V gene's germline CDR1 is SGHAT and CDR2 FQNNGV. This CDR3 has 12 residues. Trimming removed 6 bases at V and 2 bases at J, with 6 bases between. The CDR3 DNA is TGTGCCAGCAGTCACTACACAGATACGCAGTATTTT. It codes for CASSHYTDTQYF. Full variable domain (outside the CDR3, taken from reference TRBV11-2 and TRBJ2-3): EAGVAQSPRYKIIEKRQSVAFWCNPISGHATLYWYQQILGQGPKLLIQFQNNGVVDDSQLPKDRFSAERLKGVDSTLKIQPAKLEDSAVYLCASSHYTDTQYFGPGTRLTVL.

V usage is TRBV9 and J usage is TRBJ2-2; 7 nucleotides line up with TRBD2. With 4 bases clipped from V and 4 bases from J, the junction kept 10 bases outside the gene matches. The CDR3 length is 16 residues. Germline V gene sequence: CDR1 SGDLS, CDR2 YYNGEE. CDR3 DNA sequence: TGTGCCAGCAGCCGGTTGCGGGGAGGGACCACCGGGGAGCTGTTTTTT. Amino acid sequence: CASSRLRGGTTGELFF.

This clonotype was observed a handful of times. The rearrangement uses TRBV27 and TRBJ2-1; D is unclear. V shed 10 bases and J shed 4 bases, with 8 bases lying between them. The CDR3 consists of 11 residues. The germline V gene has CDR1 MNHEY and CDR2 SMNVEV (reference sequence). CDR3 in DNA: TGTGCCACCACCCGGTACAATGAGCAGTTCTTC. This gives the protein CATTRYNEQFF.

This clonotype was recorded many times. V is TRBV4-1 and J is TRBJ1-3, with unresolved D. The CDR3 runs to 14 residues. CDR1 and CDR2 from the germline V gene are MGHRA and YSYEKL. With 5 bases removed from V and 4 bases from J, the gap between germline ends came to 12 bases. Written as DNA, the CDR3 is TGCGCCAGCAGCTCCTTCTCTAGAGGAAACACCATATATTTT. This encodes CASSSFSRGNTIYF.

CDR3 amino acids: CASSEVTGGPQPQHF. CDR3 nucleotide sequence: TGTGCCAGCAGTGAAGTCACAGGGGGCCCTCAGCCCCAGCATTTT. The rearrangement uses TRBV2 and TRBJ1-5, with 9 bases lining up with TRBD1. Germline CDR1 and CDR2: SNHLY and FYNNEI. The ends lost 1 base at V and 6 bases at J; junction bases unmatched: 4. The CDR3 loop spans 15 amino acids.

This chain uses TRBV20-1 with TRBJ2-7; the match to TRBD1 covers 8 bases. Germline CDR1 and CDR2: DFQATT and SNEGSKA (reference sequence). After removal of 5 bases from V and 6 bases from J, the junction contained 12 bases not matched to a gene. The CDR3 is 14 amino acids. CDR3 coding DNA: TGCAGTGCTGGGGCCCGGACAGGGTCGAGCGAGCAGTACTTC. Translation gives CSAGARTGSSEQYF.

This clonotype was seen a few times. This chain connects TRBV20-1 to TRBJ2-7; D might be TRBD1 (5 bases). V lost 4 bases and J lost 3, with 13 bases in between. The CDR3 is made up of 13 amino acids. Germline values: CDR1 DFQATT, CDR2 SNEGSKA (reference sequence). CDR3 sequence (DNA): TGCAGTGCTATTCAGGGAATTATCTACGAGCAGTACTTC. It is translated as CSAIQGIIYEQYF.

J is TRBJ2-1 and V is TRBV20-1; TRBD1 agrees at 10 bases. The CDR3 covers 13 residues. The V gene's germline CDR1 is DFQATT and CDR2 SNEGSKA (reference sequence). V lost 0 bases to trimming and J lost 8 bases; unmatched junction nucleotides: 1. Here the CDR3 DNA reads TGCAGTGCTAGAGAGGGACAGGGGTATGAGCAGTTCTTC. This encodes CSAREGQGYEQFF.

Only a few counts were recorded for this clonotype. The CDR3 bases are TGTGCCAGCAGTTTCCTAATGGATAATTCACCCCTCCACTTT. It yields the protein CASSFLMDNSPLHF. The V and J genes are TRBV28 and TRBJ1-6; no clear D gene. Germline assignment: CDR1 MDHEN and CDR2 SYDVKM. CDR3 length: 14 residues. Trimming cost V 3 bases and J 5 bases, with 8 bases left between them. Variable domain in full (rest from reference TRBV28 and TRBJ1-6): DVKVTQSSRYLVKRTGEKVFLECVQDMDHENMFWYRQDPGLGLRLIYFSYDVKMKEKGDIPEGYSVSREKKERFSLILESASTNQTSMYLCASSFLMDNSPLHFGNGTRLTVT.

This clonotype was counted many times. This chain connects TRBV10-2 to TRBJ2-2, with 8 nucleotides matching TRBD2. V lost 6 bases, J lost 8 bases, and 8 bases stayed unmatched. Per germline, CDR1 WSHSY and CDR2 SAAADI. The CDR3 is 14 residues long. The CDR3 is CASRPGLERGELFF. The CDR3 nucleotides are TGCGCCAGCAGGCCGGGACTAGAGAGGGGGGAGCTGTTTTTT.

This clonotype was observed at least ten times. The CDR3 nucleotides are TGTGCCAGCAGCTTGGACCCGACGTACAATGAGCAGTTCTTC. Translation: CASSLDPTYNEQFF. This chain connects TRBV5-4 to TRBJ2-1; D gene unclear. Trimming stripped 0 bases from V and 4 bases from J, with 8 bases between. Germline V gene lookup returns CDR1 SGHNT and CDR2 YYREEE (reference sequence). The CDR3 consists of 14 residues.

This clonotype showed up just a few times. This sequence joins TRBV19 and TRBJ1-4; D not resolved. Deletions cut 10 bases from V and 4 bases from J, with 13 bases between. The CDR3 extends over 13 amino acids. Germline values: CDR1 LNHDA, CDR2 SQIVND (reference sequence). CDR3 residues: CATPVQSNEKLFF. Here the CDR3 DNA reads TGTGCCACCCCCGTCCAGAGTAATGAAAAACTGTTTTTT.

This clonotype was seen a few times. The chain combines TRBV28 with TRBJ1-3; TRBD1 might be the D (5 bases). Germline values: CDR1 MDHEN, CDR2 SYDVKM. V was pared by 5 bases and J by 1 base, with 9 bases between. The CDR3 extends over 14 amino acids. In DNA form, the CDR3 reads TGTGCCAGCAGTCGGACAAATTCTGGAAACACCATATATTTT. Amino acid sequence: CASSRTNSGNTIYF. The whole variable domain, remainder taken from reference TRBV28 and TRBJ1-3, is DVKVTQSSRYLVKRTGEKVFLECVQDMDHENMFWYRQDPGLGLRLIYFSYDVKMKEKGDIPEGYSVSREKKERFSLILESASTNQTSMYLCASSRTNSGNTIYFGEGSWLTVV.

This clonotype showed up just a few times. The chain couples TRBV11-3 to TRBJ2-3; D is unresolved. V lost 3 bases, J lost 7 bases, and 11 bases lay in between. Germline CDR1 is SGHNT and CDR2 is YENEEA. The CDR3 covers 13 residues. CDR3 protein: CASSFRTSYTQYF. CDR3 nucleotide sequence: TGTGCCAGCAGCTTCCGCACTTCCTATACGCAGTATTTT.

This clonotype has a count of ten or more. The chain is built from TRBV20-1 and TRBJ1-5; D ambiguous. Germline-derived CDR1 and CDR2 are DFQATT and SNEGSKA (reference sequence). The V end was cut by 0 bases, the J end by 0 bases, with 18 bases between. The CDR3 extends over 18 amino acids. CDR3 nucleotides: TGCAGTGCTAGAGAATCGGAAGTGAGGTCTTATAGCAATCAGCCCCAGCATTTT. The encoded protein is CSARESEVRSYSNQPQHF.

This clonotype was seen just once. V and J are TRBV5-1 and TRBJ1-4, with 7 bases lining up with TRBD1. Germline assignment: CDR1 SGHRS and CDR2 YFSETQ. After removal of 7 bases from V and 0 bases from J, the junction contained 6 bases not matched to a gene. The CDR3 covers 15 residues. The CDR3 protein is CASGRGDSTNEKLFF. In DNA, the CDR3 is TGCGCCAGCGGCAGGGGGGATTCAACTAATGAAAAACTGTTTTTT. Filled out from reference TRBV5-1 and TRBJ1-4, the complete variable domain reads KAGVTQTPRYLIKTRGQQVTLSCSPISGHRSVSWYQQTPGQGLQFLFEYFSETQRNKGNFPGRFSGRQFSNSRSEMNVSTLELGDSALYLCASGRGDSTNEKLFFGSGTQLSVL.

The chain has TRBV5-4 and TRBJ2-5; 9 bases are shared with TRBD1. After removal of 6 bases from V and 1 base from J, the junction contained 7 bases not matched to a gene. CDR3 length equals 15 residues. Germline V gives CDR1 SGHNT, CDR2 YYREEE (reference sequence). The CDR3 nucleotides are TGTGCCAGCATGCCGGGACAGGGTTTCCAAGAGACCCAGTACTTC. It is translated as CASMPGQGFQETQYF.